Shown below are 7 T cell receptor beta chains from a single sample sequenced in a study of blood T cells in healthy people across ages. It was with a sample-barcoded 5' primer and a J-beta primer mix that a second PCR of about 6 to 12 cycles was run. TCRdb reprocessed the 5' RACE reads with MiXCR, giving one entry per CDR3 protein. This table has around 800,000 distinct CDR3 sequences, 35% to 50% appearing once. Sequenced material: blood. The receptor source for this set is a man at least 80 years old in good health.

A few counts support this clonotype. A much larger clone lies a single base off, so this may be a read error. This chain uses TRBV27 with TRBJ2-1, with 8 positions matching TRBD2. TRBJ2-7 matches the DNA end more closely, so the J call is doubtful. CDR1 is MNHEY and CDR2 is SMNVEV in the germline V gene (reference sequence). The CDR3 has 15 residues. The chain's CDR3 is CASSLYSGTNNEQYF. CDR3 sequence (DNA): TGTGCCAGCAGTCTCTATAGCGGGACAAACAATGAGCAGTACTTC.

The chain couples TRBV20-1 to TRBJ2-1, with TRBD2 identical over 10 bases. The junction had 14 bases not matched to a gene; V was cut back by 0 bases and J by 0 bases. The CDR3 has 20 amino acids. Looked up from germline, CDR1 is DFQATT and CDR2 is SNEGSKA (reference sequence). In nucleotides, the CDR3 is TGCAGTGCTAGAGAGGTGGGCCTAGCGGGAGTGAGGATCTCCTACAATGAGCAGTTCTTC. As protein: CSAREVGLAGVRISYNEQFF.

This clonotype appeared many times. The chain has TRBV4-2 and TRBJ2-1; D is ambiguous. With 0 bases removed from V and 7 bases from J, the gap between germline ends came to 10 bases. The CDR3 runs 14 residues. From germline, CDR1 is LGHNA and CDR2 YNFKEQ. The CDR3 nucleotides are TGTGCCAGCAGCCAAGAGCCGGACCAGAATGAGCAGTTCTTC. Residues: CASSQEPDQNEQFF.

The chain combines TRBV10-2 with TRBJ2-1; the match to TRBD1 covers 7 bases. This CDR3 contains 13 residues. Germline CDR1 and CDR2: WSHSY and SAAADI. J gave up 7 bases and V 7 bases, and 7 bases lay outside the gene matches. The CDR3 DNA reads TGCGCCAGCATTATCGGGACAGCTAATGAGCAGTTCTTC. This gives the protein CASIIGTANEQFF.

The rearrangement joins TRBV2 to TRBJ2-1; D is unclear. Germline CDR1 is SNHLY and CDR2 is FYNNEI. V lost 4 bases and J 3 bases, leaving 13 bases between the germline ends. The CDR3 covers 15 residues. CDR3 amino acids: CASSVQRSHYNEQFF. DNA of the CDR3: TGTGCCAGCAGTGTACAACGTAGCCACTACAATGAGCAGTTCTTC.

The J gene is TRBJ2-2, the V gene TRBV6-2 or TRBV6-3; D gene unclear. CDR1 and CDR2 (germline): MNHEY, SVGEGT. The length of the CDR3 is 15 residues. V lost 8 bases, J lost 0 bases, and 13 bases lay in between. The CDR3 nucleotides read TGTGCCAGCTCAGTGGACGGCTCGAACACCGGGGAGCTGTTTTTT. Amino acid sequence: CASSVDGSNTGELFF.

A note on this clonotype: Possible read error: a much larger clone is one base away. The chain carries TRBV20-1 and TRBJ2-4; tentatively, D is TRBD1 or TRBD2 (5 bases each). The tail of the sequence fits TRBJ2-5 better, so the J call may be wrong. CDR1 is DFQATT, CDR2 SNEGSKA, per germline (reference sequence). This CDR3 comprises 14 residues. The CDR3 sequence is CSARIPGRQETQYF. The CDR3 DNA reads TGCAGTGCTAGAATTCCGGGACGGCAAGAGACCCAGTACTTC.